The 6 T cell receptor beta chains in this list originate from one sample, sequenced in a study of OX40 agonist ivuxolimab in advanced cancers. The method was immunoSEQ multiplex PCR; TCRdb's version includes in-frame clones alone and lacks a portion of them. The profile shows roughly 100,000 clones, roughly nine tenths of them singletons. Here the sequenced sample was CD4+ or CD8+ T cells sorted from blood, taken in a trial of the OX40 agonist ivuxolimab. The receptors derive from an adult with an advanced solid tumor such as melanoma, head and neck, liver or kidney cancer.

This chain links TRBV6-1 with TRBJ1-2; 9 bases agree with TRBD1. V was clipped by 11 bases and J by 4 bases; unmatched bases: 5. This CDR3 has 12 residues. Per the germline V gene, CDR1 is MNHNS and CDR2 is SASEGT. The CDR3 DNA follows: TGTGCCGGCCAGACAGGGGGCTATGGCTACACCTTC. Translation: CAGQTGGYGYTF.

The chain uses TRBV29-1 and TRBJ1-2, with TRBD1 as a possible D gene (6 bases). The CDR3 length is 15 residues. Trimming removed 6 bases at V and 2 bases at J, with 19 bases between. In germline, CDR1 is SQVTM, CDR2 ANQGSEA. The CDR3 here is CSVPGGHGKNYGYTF. The CDR3 DNA reads TGCAGCGTCCCTGGGGGGCACGGGAAGAACTATGGCTACACCTTC.

The rearrangement links TRBV5-6 to TRBJ2-7, with D unclear. The CDR3 runs to 14 residues. Germline loops: CDR1 SGHDT, CDR2 YYEEEE. V shed 4 bases and J shed 2 bases, with 13 bases lying between them. CDR3 sequence: CASSLADGTYEQYF. The CDR3 bases are TGTGCCAGCAGCCTCGCAGACGGAACCTACGAGCAGTACTTC.

The chain couples TRBV7-6 to TRBJ2-1; D is undetermined. Germline CDR1 SGHVS, CDR2 FNYEAQ. The CDR3 is 16 residues long. Trimming removed 1 base from V and 3 bases from J, with 13 bases in between. CDR3 coding DNA: TGTGCCAGCAGCTTAGAGAGAGGACCTGGCTACAATGAGCAGTTCTTC. This sequence encodes CASSLERGPGYNEQFF. The entire variable domain, with the rest obtained from reference TRBV7-6 and TRBJ2-1, is as follows: GAGVSQSPRYKVTKRGQDVALRCDPISGHVSLYWYRQALGQGPEFLTYFNYEAQQDKSGLPNDRFSAERPEGSISTLTIQRTEQRDSAMYRCASSLERGPGYNEQFFGPGTRLTVL.

V and J are TRBV30 and TRBJ2-1; D remains unclear. This CDR3 has 14 amino acids. Trimming shortened V by 1 base and J by 8 bases, and 15 bases separated the two germline ends. CDR1 is GTSNPN, CDR2 SVGIG, per germline (reference sequence). The CDR3 DNA reads as TGTGCCTGGAGTGGTTCCTACACATCCGATGAGCAGTTCTTC. Encoded protein: CAWSGSYTSDEQFF. Full variable domain (rest looked up from reference TRBV30 and TRBJ2-1): SQTIHQWPATLVQPVGSPLSLECTVEGTSNPNLYWYRQAAGRGLQLLFYSVGIGQISSEVPQNLSASRPQDRQFILSSKKLLLSDSGFYLCAWSGSYTSDEQFFGPGTRLTVL.

This chain links TRBV10-3 with TRBJ2-3; perhaps TRBD1 as D (5 bases). Trimming removed 3 bases from V and 0 bases from J, with 10 bases in between. Germline-derived CDR1 and CDR2 are ENHRY and SYGVKD. The CDR3 totals 15 residues. CDR3 sequence (DNA): TGTGCCATCAGTGATAGGGGCTTAAGCACAGATACGCAGTATTTT. It specifies CAISDRGLSTDTQYF.